A selection of T cell receptor beta chains follows, all from one sample in a study of CD8+ T cells in alopecia areata. Profiled with immunoSEQ multiplex PCR; TCRdb holds only in-frame clones, not every one. The sample includes more than 90,000 clones, more than 30% of them seen just once. Sequencing was done on a sample of CD4+ T cells sorted from blood. These receptors all stem from a human donor with alopecia areata. The CDR3 runs from the conserved cysteine through the conserved F or W. The D gene is left open where the match is weak. The size field is filled for only some rows; it gives once, few, many or a size class.

D gene	V gene	clone size	J gene	CDR3 DNA	CDR3 protein
-	TRBV2	-	TRBJ2-4	TGTGCCAGCATGAGGGGAGCCAAAAACATTCAGTACTTC	CASMRGAKNIQYF
TRBD2	TRBV5-1	-	TRBJ2-3	TGCGCCAGCAGCTTTGGCCCTAGCGGGACTTCAGATACGCAGTATTTT	CASSFGPSGTSDTQYF
-	TRBV7-9	few	TRBJ2-2	TGTGCCAGCACCCGAACCGGGGAGCTGTTTTTT	CASTRTGELFF
TRBD1	TRBV29-1	few	TRBJ1-3	TGCAGCGTTGGATTGACAGGGACTGGAAACACCATATATTTT	CSVGLTGTGNTIYF
TRBD1	TRBV29-1	-	TRBJ1-5	TGCAGCGTTGGAAGGGGGCAAGGTCAGCCCCAGCATTTT	CSVGRGQGQPQHF
-	TRBV29-1	once	TRBJ1-1	TGCAGCGTTGAGCAGGGGCCAGGGAAAAGGAACACTGAAGCTTTCTTT	CSVEQGPGKRNTEAFF
-	TRBV29-1	few	TRBJ1-2	TGCAGCGTGAAGGTGGGGGGTTCCTATGGCTACACCTTC	CSVKVGGSYGYTF
-	TRBV6-6	-	TRBJ2-7	TGTGCCAGCAGCTACACGTGGGCCGAAAGCTCCTACGAGCAGTACTTC	CASSYTWAESSYEQYF
TRBD2	TRBV28	-	TRBJ2-7	TGTGCCAGCAGTTCCCCAGCGGGACCGTCCTACGAGCAGTACTTC	CASSSPAGPSYEQYF
-	TRBV5-1	-	TRBJ2-5	TGCGCCAGCAGCTTCGGACAGACCCAGTACTTC	CASSFGQTQYF
TRBD1	TRBV28	-	TRBJ2-2	TGTGCCGGTACCGACAGGGTCGACGGGGAGCTGTTTTTT	CAGTDRVDGELFF
-	TRBV29-1	-	TRBJ2-1	TGCAGCGTTGATAATCCGAGCTCCTACAATGAGCAGTTCTTC	CSVDNPSSYNEQFF
-	TRBV29-1	-	TRBJ2-1	TGCAGCGTTCGCCCAAATCAGGGCTTGGATGAGCAGTTCTTC	CSVRPNQGLDEQFF
TRBD1	TRBV5-1	-	TRBJ1-1	TGCGCCAGCAGCTTGGGGACAGGGAACACTGAAGCTTTCTTT	CASSLGTGNTEAFF
-	TRBV30	-	TRBJ2-5	TGTGCCTGGGACCACCACCACCAAGAGACCCAGTACTTC	CAWDHHHQETQYF
-	TRBV7-2	few	TRBJ2-5	TGTGCCAGCAGCTTAGGCGGTCCTATGGGAGAGACCCAGTACTTC	CASSLGGPMGETQYF
TRBD1	TRBV29-1	few	TRBJ2-7	TGCAGCGTTGAAATAAACAGGGGTGTCTCGGGCTACGAGCAGTACTTC	CSVEINRGVSGYEQYF
-	TRBV18	-	TRBJ2-3	TGTGCCAGCTCACCTGGAGGGGATACGCAGTATTTT	CASSPGGDTQYF
TRBD2	TRBV13	-	TRBJ2-5	TGTGCCAGCAGCTCCCTTCGGACTAGCGGGAGGGAGACCCAGTACTTC	CASSSLRTSGRETQYF
-	TRBV11-2	-	TRBJ2-4	TGTGCCAGCCAGCCAAGCCCGCCTCTTCAGTACTTC	CASQPSPPLQYF
TRBD1	TRBV29-1	few	TRBJ2-2	TGCAGCGCCCGAAGGGACAGAATAAACACCGGGGAGCTGTTTTTT	CSARRDRINTGELFF
TRBD1	TRBV29-1	many	TRBJ2-1	TGCAGCGTTGGGACAGGGAACAATGAGCAGTTCTTC	CSVGTGNNEQFF
TRBD2	TRBV2	few	TRBJ2-3	TGTGCCAGCAGTGATGCGGCGGGGGGTGATACGCAGTATTTT	CASSDAAGGDTQYF
TRBD2	TRBV2	few	TRBJ2-2	TGTGCCAGCAGGACCCCCGGGACTAGCTTCTCCGGGGAGCTGTTTTTT	CASRTPGTSFSGELFF
-	TRBV2	-	TRBJ2-6	TGTGCCAGCAGGGGGCAAGGGGCCAACGTCCTGACTTTC	CASRGQGANVLTF
-	TRBV28	-	TRBJ2-7	TGTGCCAGCAGTTCACCAGCGGATTACGAGCAGTACTTC	CASSSPADYEQYF
-	TRBV29-1	-	TRBJ1-1	TGCAGCGTTGAATCGGGGGGGATGAACACTGAAGCTTTCTTT	CSVESGGMNTEAFF
-	TRBV27	-	TRBJ1-2	TGTGCCAGCACCCGGACGGGTAGCGATGGCTACACCTTC	CASTRTGSDGYTF
-	TRBV5-6	few	TRBJ2-7	TGTGCCAGCAGCTTGGGGTTAGCGGCCCTCGGCGAGCAGTACTTC	CASSLGLAALGEQYF
-	TRBV7-9	-	TRBJ2-3	TGTGCCAGCAGCCCCCTCGGGTTGCAGACAGATACGCAGTATTTT	CASSPLGLQTDTQYF
-	TRBV28	-	TRBJ2-3	TGTGCCAGCAGTTTACAAGATACGCAGTATTTT	CASSLQDTQYF
-	TRBV29-1	few	TRBJ2-3	TGCAGCGTTTATTTTTTGGCGGAAAGCACAGATACGCAGTATTTT	CSVYFLAESTDTQYF
-	TRBV6-6	-	TRBJ2-1	TGTGCCAGCAGTTACTTCCTAGGGGGGAATGAGCAGTTCTTC	CASSYFLGGNEQFF
-	TRBV4-1	once	TRBJ1-1	TGCGCCAGCAGCCAAGATTTCGGGACTGAAGCTTTCTTT	CASSQDFGTEAFF
-	TRBV5-1	-	TRBJ2-1	TGCGCCAGCAGCTTGATCTACAATGAGCAGTTCTTC	CASSLIYNEQFF
-	TRBV29-1	-	TRBJ2-5	TGCAGCGTTGGGACAGACGGGGAGACCCAGTACTTC	CSVGTDGETQYF
-	TRBV10-3	-	TRBJ2-5	TGTGCCATCAGTGAGAGAGGGGGGGCCGAGGAGACCCAGTACTTC	CAISERGGAEETQYF
-	TRBV6-5	-	TRBJ2-2	TGTGCCAGCAGTTCAACCGGGGAGCTGTTTTTT	CASSSTGELFF
TRBD2	TRBV29-1	-	TRBJ2-1	TGCAGCGCCCCGGGGACGCTAGCGGGAGAAGTTGGGTACAATGAGCAGTTCTTC	CSAPGTLAGEVGYNEQFF
TRBD1	TRBV28	-	TRBJ2-7	TGTGCCAGCAGTTGGTCGGACAGGGCTAGCTACGAGCAGTACTTC	CASSWSDRASYEQYF
-	TRBV5-1	once	TRBJ2-1	TGCGCCAGCATGACGGACAGCAATGAGCAGTTCTTC	CASMTDSNEQFF
TRBD2	TRBV27	few	TRBJ2-7	TGTGCCAGCAAAGGGGCTAGCGGGAGGCTAAGGGGCTACGAGCAGTACTTC	CASKGASGRLRGYEQYF